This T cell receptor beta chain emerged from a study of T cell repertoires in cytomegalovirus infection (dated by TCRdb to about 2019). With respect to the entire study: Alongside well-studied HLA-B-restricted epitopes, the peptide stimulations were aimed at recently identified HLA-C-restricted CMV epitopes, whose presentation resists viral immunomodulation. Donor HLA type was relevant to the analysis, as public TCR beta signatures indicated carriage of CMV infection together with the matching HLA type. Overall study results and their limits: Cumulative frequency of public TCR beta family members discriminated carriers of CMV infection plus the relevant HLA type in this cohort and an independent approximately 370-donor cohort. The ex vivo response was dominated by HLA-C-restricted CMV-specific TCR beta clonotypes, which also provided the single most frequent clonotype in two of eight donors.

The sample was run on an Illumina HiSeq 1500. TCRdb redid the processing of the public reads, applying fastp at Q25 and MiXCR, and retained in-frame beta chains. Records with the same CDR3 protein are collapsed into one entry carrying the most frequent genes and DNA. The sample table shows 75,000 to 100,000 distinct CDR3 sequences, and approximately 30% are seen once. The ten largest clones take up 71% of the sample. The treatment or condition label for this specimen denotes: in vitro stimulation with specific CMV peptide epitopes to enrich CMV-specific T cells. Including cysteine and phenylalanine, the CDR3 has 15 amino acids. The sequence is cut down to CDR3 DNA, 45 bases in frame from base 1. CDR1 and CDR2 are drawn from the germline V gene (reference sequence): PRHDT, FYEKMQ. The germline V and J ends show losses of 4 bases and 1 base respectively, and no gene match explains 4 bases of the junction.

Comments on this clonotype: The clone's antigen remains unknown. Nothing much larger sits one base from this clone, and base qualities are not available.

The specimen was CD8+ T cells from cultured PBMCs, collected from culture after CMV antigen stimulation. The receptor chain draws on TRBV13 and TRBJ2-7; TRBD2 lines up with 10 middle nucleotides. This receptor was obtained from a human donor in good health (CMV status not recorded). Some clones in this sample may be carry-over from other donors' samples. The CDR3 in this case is CASSSTSGVSYEQYF. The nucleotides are TGTGCCAGCAGCTCTACTAGCGGGGTTTCCTACGAGCAGTACTTC.